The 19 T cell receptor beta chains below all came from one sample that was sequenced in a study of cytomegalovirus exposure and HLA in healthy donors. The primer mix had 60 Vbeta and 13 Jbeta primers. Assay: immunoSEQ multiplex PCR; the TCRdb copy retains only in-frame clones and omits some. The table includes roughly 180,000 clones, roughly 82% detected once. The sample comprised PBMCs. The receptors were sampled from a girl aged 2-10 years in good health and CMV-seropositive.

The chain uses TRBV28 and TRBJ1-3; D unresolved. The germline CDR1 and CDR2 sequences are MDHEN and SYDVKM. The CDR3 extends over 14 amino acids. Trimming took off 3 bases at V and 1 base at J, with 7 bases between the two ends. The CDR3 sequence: CASSLGVSGNTIYF. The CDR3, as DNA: TGTGCCAGCAGTTTGGGAGTTTCTGGAAACACCATATATTTT. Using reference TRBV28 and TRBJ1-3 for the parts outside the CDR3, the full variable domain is DVKVTQSSRYLVKRTGEKVFLECVQDMDHENMFWYRQDPGLGLRLIYFSYDVKMKEKGDIPEGYSVSREKKERFSLILESASTNQTSMYLCASSLGVSGNTIYFGEGSWLTVV.

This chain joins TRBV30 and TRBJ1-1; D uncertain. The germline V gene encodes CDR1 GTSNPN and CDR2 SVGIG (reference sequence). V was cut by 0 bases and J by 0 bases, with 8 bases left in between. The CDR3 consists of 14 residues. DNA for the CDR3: TGTGCCTGGAGTGTGTGGCCAATGAACACTGAAGCTTTCTTT. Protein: CAWSVWPMNTEAFF.

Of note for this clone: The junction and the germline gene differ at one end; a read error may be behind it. CDR3 bases: TGTGCTAGCAGCGCCCGACAGCGCCATAGCAATCAGCCCCAGCATTTT. Its translation: CASSARQRHSNQPQHF. The V gene is TRBV7-7, the J gene TRBJ1-5, with a tentative D call TRBD1 (5 bases). Looked up from germline, CDR1 is SSHAT and CDR2 is FNYEAQ (reference sequence). This CDR3 is built from 16 residues. Filled out from reference TRBV7-7 and TRBJ1-5, the complete variable domain reads GAGVSQSPRYKVTKRGQDVTLRCDPISSHATLYWYQQALGQGPEFLTYFNYEAQPDKSGLPSDRFSAERPEGSISTLTIQRTEQRDSAMYRCASSARQRHSNQPQHFGDGTRLSIL.

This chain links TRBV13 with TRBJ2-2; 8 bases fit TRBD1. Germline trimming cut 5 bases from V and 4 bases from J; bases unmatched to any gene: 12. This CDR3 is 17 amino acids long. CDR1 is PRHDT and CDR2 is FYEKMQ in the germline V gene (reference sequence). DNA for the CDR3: TGTGCCAGCAGCCCACAGACAGGGGTTCGTAGCACCGGGGAGCTGTTTTTT. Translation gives CASSPQTGVRSTGELFF.

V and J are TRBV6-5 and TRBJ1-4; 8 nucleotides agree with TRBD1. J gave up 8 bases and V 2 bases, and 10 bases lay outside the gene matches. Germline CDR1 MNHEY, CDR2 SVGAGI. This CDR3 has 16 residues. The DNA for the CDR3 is TGTGCCAGCAGTTACCGCCGCCAGGGGGCTGTAGAAAAACTGTTTTTT. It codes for CASSYRRQGAVEKLFF.

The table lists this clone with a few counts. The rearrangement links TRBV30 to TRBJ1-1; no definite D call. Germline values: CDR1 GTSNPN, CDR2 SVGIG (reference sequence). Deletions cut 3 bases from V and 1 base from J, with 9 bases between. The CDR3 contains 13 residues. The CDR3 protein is CAWRWSENTEAFF. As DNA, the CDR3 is TGTGCCTGGAGGTGGTCAGAGAACACTGAAGCTTTCTTT.

The CDR3 DNA sequence: TGTGCCAGCAGCTTGGTTCCAGGACTGGAGGGCTACACCTTC. Translation gives CASSLVPGLEGYTF. J is TRBJ1-2 and V is TRBV5-6; D is unresolved. The CDR3 is 14 amino acids. Trimming pared 0 bases from V and 8 bases from J, leaving 14 bases between. Germline CDR1 is SGHDT and CDR2 is YYEEEE.

The CDR3 region is CASSLATDNQPQHF. The DNA for the CDR3 is TGTGCCAGCAGCTTAGCGACAGACAATCAGCCCCAGCATTTT. V and J are TRBV7-9 and TRBJ1-5; D possibly corresponds to TRBD1 (5 bases). The CDR3 loop spans 14 amino acids. The germline V and J ends were trimmed by 0 bases and 3 bases, with 6 bases remaining between them. In germline, CDR1 is SEHNR, CDR2 FQNEAQ (reference sequence).

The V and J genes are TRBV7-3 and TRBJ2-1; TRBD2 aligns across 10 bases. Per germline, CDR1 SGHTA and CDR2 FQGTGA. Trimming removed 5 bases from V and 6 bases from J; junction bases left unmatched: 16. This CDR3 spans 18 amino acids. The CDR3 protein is CASSPSPPSSGRANEQFF. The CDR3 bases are TGTGCCAGCAGCCCTAGTCCCCCGTCGAGCGGGAGGGCCAATGAGCAGTTCTTC. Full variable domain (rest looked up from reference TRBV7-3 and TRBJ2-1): GAGVSQTPSNKVTEKGKYVELRCDPISGHTALYWYRQSLGQGPEFLIYFQGTGAADDSGLPNDRFFAVRPEGSVSTLKIQRTERGDSAVYLCASSPSPPSSGRANEQFFGPGTRLTVL.

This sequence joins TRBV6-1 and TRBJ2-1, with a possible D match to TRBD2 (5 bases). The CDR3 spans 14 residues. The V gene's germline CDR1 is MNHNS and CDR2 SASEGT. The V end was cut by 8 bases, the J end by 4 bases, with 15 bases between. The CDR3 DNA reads TGTGCCAGCTCGGACTCGACCGATTACAATGAGCAGTTCTTC. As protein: CASSDSTDYNEQFF.

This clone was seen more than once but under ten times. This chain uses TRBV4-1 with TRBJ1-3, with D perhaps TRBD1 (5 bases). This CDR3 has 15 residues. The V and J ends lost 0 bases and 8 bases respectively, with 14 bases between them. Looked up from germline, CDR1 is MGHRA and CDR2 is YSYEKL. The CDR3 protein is CASSQDPPGVDTIYF. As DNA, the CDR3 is TGCGCCAGCAGCCAAGATCCGCCGGGGGTGGACACCATATATTTT.

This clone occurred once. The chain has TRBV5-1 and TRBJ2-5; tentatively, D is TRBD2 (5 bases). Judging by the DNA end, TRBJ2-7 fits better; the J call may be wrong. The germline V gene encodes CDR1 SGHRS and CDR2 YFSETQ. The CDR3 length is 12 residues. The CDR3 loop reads CASEGESYEQYF. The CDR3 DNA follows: TGCGCCAGCGAGGGAGAGTCCTACGAGCAGTACTTC.

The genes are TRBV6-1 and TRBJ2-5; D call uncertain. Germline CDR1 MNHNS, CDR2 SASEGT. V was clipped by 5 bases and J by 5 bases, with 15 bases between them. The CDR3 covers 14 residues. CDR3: CASSFLRPGETQYF. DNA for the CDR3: TGTGCCAGCAGTTTCCTCCGTCCGGGTGAGACCCAGTACTTC.

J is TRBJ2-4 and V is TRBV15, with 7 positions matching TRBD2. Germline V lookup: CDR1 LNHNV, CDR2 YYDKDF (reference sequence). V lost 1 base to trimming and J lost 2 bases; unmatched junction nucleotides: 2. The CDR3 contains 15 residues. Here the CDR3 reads CATSRAGGTKNIQYF. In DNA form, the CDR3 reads TGTGCCACCAGCAGAGCGGGGGGTACCAAAAACATTCAGTACTTC.

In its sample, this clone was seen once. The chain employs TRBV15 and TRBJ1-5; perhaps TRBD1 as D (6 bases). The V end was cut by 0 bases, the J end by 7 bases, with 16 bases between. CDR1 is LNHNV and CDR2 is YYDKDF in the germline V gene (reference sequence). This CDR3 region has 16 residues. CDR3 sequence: CATSRDLLAGEQPQHF. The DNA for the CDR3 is TGTGCCACCAGCAGAGATCTTTTGGCAGGGGAGCAGCCCCAGCATTTT.

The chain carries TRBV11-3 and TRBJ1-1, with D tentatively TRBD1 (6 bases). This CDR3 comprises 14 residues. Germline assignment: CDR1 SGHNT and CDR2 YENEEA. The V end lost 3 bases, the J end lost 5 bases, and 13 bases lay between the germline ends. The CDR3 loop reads CASSFPYRGTEAFF. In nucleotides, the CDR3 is TGTGCCAGCAGCTTTCCATATAGGGGGACTGAAGCTTTCTTT. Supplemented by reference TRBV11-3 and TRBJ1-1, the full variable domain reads EAGVVQSPRYKIIEKKQPVAFWCNPISGHNTLYWYLQNLGQGPELLIRYENEEAVDDSQLPKDRFSAERLKGVDSTLKIQPAELGDSAVYLCASSFPYRGTEAFFGQGTRLTVV.

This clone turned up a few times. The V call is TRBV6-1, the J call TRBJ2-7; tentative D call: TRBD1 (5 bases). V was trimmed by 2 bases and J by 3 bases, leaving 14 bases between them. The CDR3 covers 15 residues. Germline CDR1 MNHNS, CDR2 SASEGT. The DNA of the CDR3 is TGTGCCAGCAGTGAATCCTGGGGCGCGTTCTACGAGCAGTACTTC. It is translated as CASSESWGAFYEQYF.

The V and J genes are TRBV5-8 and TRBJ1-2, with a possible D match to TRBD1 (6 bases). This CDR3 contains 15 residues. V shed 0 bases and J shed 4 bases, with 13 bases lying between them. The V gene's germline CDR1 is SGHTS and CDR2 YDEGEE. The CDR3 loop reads CASSLVLGHRYGYTF. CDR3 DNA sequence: TGTGCCAGCAGCTTGGTATTGGGACACCGCTATGGCTACACCTTC.

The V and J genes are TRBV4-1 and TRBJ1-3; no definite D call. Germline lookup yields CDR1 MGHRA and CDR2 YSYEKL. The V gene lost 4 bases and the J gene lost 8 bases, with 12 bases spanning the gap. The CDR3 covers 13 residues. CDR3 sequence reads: CASSRVPGDTIYF. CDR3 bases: TGCGCCAGCAGCCGAGTACCCGGAGACACCATATATTTT.